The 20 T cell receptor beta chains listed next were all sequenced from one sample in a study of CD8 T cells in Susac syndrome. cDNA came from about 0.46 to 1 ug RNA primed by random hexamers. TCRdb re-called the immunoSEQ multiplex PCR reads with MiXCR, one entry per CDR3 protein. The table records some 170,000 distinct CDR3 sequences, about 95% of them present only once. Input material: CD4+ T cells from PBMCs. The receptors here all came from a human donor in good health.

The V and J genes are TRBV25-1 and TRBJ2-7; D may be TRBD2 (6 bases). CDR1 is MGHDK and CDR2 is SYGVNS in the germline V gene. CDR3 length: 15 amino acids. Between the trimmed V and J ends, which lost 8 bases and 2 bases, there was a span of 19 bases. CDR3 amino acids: CASGSSYPGAYEQYF. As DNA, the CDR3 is TGTGCCAGCGGCTCCTCCTACCCGGGGGCCTACGAGCAGTACTTC.

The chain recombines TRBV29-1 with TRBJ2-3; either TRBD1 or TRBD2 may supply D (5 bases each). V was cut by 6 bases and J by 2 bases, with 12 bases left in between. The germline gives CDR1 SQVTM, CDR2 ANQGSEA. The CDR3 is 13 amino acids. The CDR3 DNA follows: TGCAGCGTGGGGGTTTTTGACACAGATACGCAGTATTTT. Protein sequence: CSVGVFDTDTQYF.

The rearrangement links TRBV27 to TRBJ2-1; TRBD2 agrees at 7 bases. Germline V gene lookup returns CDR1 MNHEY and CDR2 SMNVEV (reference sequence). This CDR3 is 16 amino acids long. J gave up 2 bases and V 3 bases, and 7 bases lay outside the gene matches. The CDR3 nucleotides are TGTGCCAGCAGTTTTTCTGCGGGAGCGCCCTACAATGAGCAGTTCTTC. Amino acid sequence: CASSFSAGAPYNEQFF.

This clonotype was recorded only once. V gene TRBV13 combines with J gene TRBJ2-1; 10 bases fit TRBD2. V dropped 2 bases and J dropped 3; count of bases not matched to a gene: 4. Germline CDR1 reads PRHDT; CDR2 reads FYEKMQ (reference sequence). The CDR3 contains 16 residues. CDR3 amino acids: CASSLQRLAGYNEQFF. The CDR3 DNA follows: TGTGCCAGCAGCTTACAGCGACTAGCGGGCTACAATGAGCAGTTCTTC. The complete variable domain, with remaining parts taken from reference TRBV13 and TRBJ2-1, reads AAGVIQSPRHLIKEKRETATLKCYPIPRHDTVYWYQQGPGQDPQFLISFYEKMQSDKGSIPDRFSAQQFSDYHSELNMSSLELGDSALYFCASSLQRLAGYNEQFFGPGTRLTVL.

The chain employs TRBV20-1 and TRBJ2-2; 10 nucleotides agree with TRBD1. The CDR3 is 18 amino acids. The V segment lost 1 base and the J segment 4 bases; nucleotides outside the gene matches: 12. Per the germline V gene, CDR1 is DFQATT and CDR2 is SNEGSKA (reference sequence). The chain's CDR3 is CSARVYGTGTGVTGELFF. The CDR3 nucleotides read TGCAGTGCTAGAGTGTACGGGACCGGGACAGGGGTCACCGGGGAGCTGTTTTTT.

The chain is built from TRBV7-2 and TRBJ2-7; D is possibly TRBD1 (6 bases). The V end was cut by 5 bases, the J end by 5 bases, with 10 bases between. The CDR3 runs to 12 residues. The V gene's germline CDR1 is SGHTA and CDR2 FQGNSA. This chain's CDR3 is CASSGSGDEQYF. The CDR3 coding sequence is TGTGCCAGCAGCGGTTCAGGGGACGAGCAGTACTTC.

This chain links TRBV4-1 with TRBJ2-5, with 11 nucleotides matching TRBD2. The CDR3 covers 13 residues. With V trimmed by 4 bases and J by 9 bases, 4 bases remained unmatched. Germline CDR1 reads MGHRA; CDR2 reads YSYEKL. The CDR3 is CASSLGLAVAQYF. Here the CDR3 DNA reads TGCGCCAGCAGCCTGGGACTAGCGGTGGCCCAGTACTTC.

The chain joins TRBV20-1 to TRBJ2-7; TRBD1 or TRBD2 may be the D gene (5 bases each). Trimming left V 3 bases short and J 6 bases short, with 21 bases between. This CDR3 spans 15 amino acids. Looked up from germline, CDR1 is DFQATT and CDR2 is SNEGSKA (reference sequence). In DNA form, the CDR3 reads TGCAGTGCTAGGTTACCGGGACGGTGGCCTGGCGAGCAGTACTTC. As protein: CSARLPGRWPGEQYF.

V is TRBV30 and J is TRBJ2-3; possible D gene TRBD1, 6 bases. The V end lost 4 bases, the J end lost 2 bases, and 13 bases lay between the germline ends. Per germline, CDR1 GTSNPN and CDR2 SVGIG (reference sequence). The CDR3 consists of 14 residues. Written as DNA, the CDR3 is TGTGCCTGGATTTGGGGGCTCTCCACAGATACGCAGTATTTT. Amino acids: CAWIWGLSTDTQYF.

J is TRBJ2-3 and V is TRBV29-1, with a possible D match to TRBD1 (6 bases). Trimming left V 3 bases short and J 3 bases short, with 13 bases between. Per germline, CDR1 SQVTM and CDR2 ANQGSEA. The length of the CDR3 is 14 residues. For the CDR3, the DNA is TGCAGCGTTGATACAGGGTCTGGGACAGATACGCAGTATTTT. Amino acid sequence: CSVDTGSGTDTQYF.

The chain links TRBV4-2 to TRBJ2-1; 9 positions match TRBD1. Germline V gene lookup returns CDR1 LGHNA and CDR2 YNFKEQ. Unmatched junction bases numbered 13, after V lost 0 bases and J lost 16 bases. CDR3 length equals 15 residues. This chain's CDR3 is CASSQDVWGQGFGFF. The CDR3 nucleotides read TGTGCCAGCAGCCAAGATGTTTGGGGACAGGGATTCGGTTTCTTC.

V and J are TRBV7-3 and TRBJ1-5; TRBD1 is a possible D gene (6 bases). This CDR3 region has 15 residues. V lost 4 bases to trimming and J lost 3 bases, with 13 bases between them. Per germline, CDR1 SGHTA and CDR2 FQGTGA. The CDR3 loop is CASSYRQAPNQPQHF. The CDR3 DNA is TGTGCCAGCAGCTATCGACAGGCGCCCAATCAGCCCCAGCATTTT.

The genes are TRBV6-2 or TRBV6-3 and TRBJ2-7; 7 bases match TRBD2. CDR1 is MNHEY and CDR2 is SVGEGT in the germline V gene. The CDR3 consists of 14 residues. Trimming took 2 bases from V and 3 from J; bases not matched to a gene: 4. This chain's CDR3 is CASSYPTSSYEQYF. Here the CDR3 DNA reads TGTGCCAGCAGTTACCCGACTAGCAGCTACGAGCAGTACTTC.

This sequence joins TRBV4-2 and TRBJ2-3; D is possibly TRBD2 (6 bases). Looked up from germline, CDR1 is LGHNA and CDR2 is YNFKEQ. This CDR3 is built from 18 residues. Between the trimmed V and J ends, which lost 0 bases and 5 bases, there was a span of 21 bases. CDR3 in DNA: TGTGCCAGCAGCCAAGATTTATCGGGAGAGGAACTAGGAGATACGCAGTATTTT. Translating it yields CASSQDLSGEELGDTQYF.

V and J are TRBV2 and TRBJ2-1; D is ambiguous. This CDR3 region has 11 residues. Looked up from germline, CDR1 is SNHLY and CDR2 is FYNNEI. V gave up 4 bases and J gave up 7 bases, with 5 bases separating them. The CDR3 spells CASSAFNEQFF. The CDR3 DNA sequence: TGTGCCAGCAGTGCTTTTAATGAGCAGTTCTTC. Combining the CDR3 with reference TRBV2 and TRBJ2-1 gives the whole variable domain EPEVTQTPSHQVTQMGQEVILRCVPISNHLYFYWYRQILGQKVEFLVSFYNNEISEKSEIFDDQFSVERPDGSNFTLKIRSTKLEDSAMYFCASSAFNEQFFGPGTRLTVL.

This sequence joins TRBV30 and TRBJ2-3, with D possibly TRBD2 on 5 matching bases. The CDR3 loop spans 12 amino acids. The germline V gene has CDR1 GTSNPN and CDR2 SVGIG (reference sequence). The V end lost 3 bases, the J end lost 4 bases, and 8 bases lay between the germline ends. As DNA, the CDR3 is TGTGCCTGGAGACTAGAAGCAGATACGCAGTATTTT. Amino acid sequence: CAWRLEADTQYF.

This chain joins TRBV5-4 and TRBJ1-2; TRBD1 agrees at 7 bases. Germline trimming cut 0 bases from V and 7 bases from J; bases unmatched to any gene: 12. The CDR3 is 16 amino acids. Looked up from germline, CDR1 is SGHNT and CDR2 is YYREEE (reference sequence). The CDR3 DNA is TGTGCCAGCAGCTTGGGGGACAGCCGACAAGAGGGTGGCTACACCTTC. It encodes CASSLGDSRQEGGYTF.

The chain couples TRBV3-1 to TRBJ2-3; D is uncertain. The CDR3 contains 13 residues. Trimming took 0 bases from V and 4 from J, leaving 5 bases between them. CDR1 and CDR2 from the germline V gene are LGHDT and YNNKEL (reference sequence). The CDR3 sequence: CASSQDLPDTQYF. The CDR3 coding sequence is TGTGCCAGCAGCCAAGATCTTCCAGATACGCAGTATTTT.

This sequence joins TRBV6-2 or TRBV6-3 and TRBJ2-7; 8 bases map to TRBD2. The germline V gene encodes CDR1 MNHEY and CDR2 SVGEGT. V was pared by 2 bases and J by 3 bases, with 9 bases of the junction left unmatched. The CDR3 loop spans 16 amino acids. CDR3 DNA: TGTGCCAGCAGTTACGGCGGGGGACTAGAACTCTACGAGCAGTACTTC. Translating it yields CASSYGGGLELYEQYF.

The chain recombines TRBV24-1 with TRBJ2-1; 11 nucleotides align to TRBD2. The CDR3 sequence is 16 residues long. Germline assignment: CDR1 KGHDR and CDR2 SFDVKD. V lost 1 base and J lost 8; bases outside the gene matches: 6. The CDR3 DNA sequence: TGTGCCACCAGTGATTTATCTAGCGGGAGGCCCGATGAGCAGTTCTTC. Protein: CATSDLSSGRPDEQFF.